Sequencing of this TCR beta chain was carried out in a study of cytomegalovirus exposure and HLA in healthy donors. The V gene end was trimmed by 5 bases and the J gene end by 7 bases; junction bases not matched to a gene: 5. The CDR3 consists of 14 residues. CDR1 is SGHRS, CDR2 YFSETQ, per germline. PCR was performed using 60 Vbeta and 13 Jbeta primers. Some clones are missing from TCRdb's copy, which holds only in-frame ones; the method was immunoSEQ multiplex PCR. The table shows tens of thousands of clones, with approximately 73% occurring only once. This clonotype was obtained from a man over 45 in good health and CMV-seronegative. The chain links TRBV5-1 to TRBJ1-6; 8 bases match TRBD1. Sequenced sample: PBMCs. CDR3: CASSSDRENSPLHF. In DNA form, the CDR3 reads TGCGCCAGCAGTTCGGACAGGGAGAATTCACCCCTCCACTTT.